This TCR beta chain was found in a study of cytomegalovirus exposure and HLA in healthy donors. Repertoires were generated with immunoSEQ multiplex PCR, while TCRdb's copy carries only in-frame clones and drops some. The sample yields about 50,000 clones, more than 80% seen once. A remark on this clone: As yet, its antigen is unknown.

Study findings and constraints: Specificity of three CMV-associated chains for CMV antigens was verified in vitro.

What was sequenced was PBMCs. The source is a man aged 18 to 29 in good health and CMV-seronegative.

The DNA for the CDR3 is TGTGCCAGCAGGCCCCCGATTGGAGGAGGCTCTGGGGCCAACGTCCTGACTTTC. It specifies CASRPPIGGGSGANVLTF. The gene calls are TRBV7-2 and TRBJ2-6; a weak D match, TRBD2 (5 bases). Trimming cost V 6 bases and J 0 bases, with 18 bases left between them. This CDR3 spans 18 amino acids. Germline CDR1 and CDR2: SGHTA and FQGNSA.